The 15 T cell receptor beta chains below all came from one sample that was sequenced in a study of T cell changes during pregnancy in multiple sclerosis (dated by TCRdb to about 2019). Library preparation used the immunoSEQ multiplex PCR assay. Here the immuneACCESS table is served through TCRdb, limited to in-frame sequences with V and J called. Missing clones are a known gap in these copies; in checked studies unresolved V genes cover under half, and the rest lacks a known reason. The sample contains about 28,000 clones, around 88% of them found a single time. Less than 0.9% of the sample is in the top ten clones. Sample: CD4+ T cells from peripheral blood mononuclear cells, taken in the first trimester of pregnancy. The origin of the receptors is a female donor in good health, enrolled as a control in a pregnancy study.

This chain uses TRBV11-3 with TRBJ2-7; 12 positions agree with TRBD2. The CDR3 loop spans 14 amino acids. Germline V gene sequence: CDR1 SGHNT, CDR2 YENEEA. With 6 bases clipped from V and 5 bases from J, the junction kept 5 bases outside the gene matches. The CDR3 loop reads CASRPTSGGNEQYF. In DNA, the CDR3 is TGTGCCAGCAGGCCAACTAGCGGGGGGAACGAGCAGTACTTC.

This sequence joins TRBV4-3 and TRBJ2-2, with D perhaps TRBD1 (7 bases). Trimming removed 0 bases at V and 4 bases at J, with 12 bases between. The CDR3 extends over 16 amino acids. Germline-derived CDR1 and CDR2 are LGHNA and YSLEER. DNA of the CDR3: TGCGCCAGCAGCCAAGATGGAGGGACAGTCACCGGGGAGCTGTTTTTT. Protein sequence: CASSQDGGTVTGELFF.

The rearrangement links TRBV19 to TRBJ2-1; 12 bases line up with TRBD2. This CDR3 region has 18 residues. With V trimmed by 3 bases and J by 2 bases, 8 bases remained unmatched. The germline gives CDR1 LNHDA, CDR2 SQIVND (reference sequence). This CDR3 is CASSIRASGGAAYNEQFF. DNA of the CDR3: TGTGCCAGTAGTATTCGGGCTAGCGGGGGGGCCGCCTACAATGAGCAGTTCTTC. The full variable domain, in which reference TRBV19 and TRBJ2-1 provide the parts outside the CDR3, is DGGITQSPKYLFRKEGQNVTLSCEQNLNHDAMYWYRQDPGQGLRLIYYSQIVNDFQKGDIAEGYSVSREKKESFPLTVTSAQKNPTAFYLCASSIRASGGAAYNEQFFGPGTRLTVL.

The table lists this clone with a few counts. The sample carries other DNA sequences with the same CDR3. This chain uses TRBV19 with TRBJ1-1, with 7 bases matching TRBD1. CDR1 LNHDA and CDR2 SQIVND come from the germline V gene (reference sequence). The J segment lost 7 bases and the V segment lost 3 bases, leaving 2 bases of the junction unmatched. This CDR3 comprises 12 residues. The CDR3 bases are TGTGCCAGTAGTATGGGACAGATTGAAGCTTTCTTT. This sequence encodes CASSMGQIEAFF. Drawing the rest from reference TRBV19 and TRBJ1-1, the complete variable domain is DGGITQSPKYLFRKEGQNVTLSCEQNLNHDAMYWYRQDPGQGLRLIYYSQIVNDFQKGDIAEGYSVSREKKESFPLTVTSAQKNPTAFYLCASSMGQIEAFFGQGTRLTVV.

For the CDR3, the DNA is TGTGCCAGCAGCCAGGACAGGGTCGGGACAGATACGCAGTATTTT. Its protein product is CASSQDRVGTDTQYF. The chain recombines TRBV5-6 with TRBJ2-3, with 8 bases identical to TRBD1. The CDR3 spans 15 residues. The V and J ends lost 4 bases and 3 bases, in that order; junction bases with no gene match: 7. Germline V gene data show CDR1 as SGHDT and CDR2 as YYEEEE.

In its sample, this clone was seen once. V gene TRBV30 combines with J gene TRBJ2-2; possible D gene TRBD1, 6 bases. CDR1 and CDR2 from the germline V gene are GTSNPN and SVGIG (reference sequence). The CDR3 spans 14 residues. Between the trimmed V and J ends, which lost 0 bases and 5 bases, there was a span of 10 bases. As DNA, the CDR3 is TGTGCCTGGAGTGTACAACAGGGAACCGGGGAGCTGTTTTTT. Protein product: CAWSVQQGTGELFF.

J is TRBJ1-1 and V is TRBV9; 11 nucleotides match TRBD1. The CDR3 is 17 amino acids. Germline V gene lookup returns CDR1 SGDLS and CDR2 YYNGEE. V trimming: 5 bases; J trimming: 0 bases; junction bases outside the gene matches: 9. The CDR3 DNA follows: TGTGCCAGCAGTAGGGGACAGGGGGGGGAGATGAACACTGAAGCTTTCTTT. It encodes CASSRGQGGEMNTEAFF. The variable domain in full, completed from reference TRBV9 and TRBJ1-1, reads DSGVTQTPKHLITATGQRVTLRCSPRSGDLSVYWYQQSLDQGLQFLIQYYNGEERAKGNILERFSAQQFPDLHSELNLSSLELGDSALYFCASSRGQGGEMNTEAFFGQGTRLTVV.

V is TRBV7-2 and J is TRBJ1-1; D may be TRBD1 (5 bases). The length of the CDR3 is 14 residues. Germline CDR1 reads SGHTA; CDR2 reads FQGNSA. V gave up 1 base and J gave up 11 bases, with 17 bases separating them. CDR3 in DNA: TGTGCCAGCAGCTTAGTGGTCGACAGAACCGGGGCTTTCTTT. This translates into CASSLVVDRTGAFF.

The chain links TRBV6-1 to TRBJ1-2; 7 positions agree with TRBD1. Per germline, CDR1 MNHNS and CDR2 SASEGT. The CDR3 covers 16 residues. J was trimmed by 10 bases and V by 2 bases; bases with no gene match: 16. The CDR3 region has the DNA TGTGCCAGCAGTGAAAATCCGACAGGGCGAGAGGTAGTCTACACCTTC. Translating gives CASSENPTGREVVYTF.

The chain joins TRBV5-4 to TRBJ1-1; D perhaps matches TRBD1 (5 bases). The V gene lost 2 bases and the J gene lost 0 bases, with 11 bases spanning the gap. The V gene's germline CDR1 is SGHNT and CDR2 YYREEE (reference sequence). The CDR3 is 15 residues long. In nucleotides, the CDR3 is TGTGCCAGCAGCTTAAAGGACACTTTGAACACTGAAGCTTTCTTT. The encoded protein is CASSLKDTLNTEAFF.

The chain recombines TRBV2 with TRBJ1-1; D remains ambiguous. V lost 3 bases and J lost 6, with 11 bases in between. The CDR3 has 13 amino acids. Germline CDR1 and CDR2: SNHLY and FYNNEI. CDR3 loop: CASSEGRGSEAFF. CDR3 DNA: TGTGCCAGCAGTGAGGGCAGAGGGTCTGAAGCTTTCTTT.

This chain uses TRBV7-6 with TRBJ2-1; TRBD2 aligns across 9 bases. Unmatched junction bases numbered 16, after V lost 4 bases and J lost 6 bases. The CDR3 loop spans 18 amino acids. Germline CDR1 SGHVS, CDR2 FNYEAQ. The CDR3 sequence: CASSSTTLAGGPVNEQFF. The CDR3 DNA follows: TGTGCCAGCAGCTCGACTACTCTTGCGGGGGGGCCTGTCAATGAGCAGTTCTTC.

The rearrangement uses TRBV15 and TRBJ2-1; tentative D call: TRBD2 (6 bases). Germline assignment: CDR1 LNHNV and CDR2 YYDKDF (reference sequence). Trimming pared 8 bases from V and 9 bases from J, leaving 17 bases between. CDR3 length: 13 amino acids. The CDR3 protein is CATQTDYTVEQFF. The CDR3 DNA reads TGTGCCACCCAGACGGACTACACGGTTGAGCAGTTCTTC.

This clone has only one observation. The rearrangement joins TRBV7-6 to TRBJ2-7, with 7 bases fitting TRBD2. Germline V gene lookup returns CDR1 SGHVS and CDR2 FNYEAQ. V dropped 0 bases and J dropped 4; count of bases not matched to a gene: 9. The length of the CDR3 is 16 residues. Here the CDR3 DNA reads TGTGCCAGCAGCTTAGCTGTGGGGGAGGGTTCGTACGAGCAGTACTTC. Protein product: CASSLAVGEGSYEQYF.

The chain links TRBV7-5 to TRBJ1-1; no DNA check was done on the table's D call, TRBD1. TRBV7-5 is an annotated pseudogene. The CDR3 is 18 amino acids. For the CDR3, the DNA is TGTGCCAGAAGCTTAGAACGGACAGGTCATTTAATGAACACTGAAGCTTTCTTT. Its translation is CARSLERTGHLMNTEAFF.